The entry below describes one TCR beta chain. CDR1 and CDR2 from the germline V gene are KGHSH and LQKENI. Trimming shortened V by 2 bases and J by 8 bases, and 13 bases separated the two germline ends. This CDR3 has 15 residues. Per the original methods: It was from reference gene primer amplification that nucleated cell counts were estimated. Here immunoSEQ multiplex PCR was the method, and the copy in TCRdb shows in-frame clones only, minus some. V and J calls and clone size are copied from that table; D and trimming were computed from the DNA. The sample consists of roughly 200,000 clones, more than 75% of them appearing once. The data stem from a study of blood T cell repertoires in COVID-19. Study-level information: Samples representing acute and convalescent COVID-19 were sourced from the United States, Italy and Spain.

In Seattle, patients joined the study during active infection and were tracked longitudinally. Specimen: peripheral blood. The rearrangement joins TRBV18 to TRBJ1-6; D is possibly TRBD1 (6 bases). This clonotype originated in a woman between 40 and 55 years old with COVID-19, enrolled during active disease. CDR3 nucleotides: TGTGCCAGCTCACCAGCACAGGGATGGGATTCACCCCTCCACTTT. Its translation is CASSPAQGWDSPLHF. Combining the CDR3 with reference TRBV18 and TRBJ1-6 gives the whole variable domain NAGVMQNPRHLVRRRGQEARLRCSPMKGHSHVYWYRQLPEEGLKFMVYLQKENIIDESGMPKERFSAEFPKEGPSILRIQQVVRGDSAAYFCASSPAQGWDSPLHFGNGTRLTVT.